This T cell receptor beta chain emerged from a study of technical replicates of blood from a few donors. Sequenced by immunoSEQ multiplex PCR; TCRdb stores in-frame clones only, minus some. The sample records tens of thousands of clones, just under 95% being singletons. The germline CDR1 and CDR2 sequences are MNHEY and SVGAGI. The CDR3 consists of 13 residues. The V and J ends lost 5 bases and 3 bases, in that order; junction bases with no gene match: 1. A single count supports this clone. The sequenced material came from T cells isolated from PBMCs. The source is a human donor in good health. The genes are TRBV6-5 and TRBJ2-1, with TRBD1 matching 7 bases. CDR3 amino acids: CASSRDSYNEQFF. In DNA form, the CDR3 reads TGTGCCAGCAGTCGGGACAGCTACAATGAGCAGTTCTTC.